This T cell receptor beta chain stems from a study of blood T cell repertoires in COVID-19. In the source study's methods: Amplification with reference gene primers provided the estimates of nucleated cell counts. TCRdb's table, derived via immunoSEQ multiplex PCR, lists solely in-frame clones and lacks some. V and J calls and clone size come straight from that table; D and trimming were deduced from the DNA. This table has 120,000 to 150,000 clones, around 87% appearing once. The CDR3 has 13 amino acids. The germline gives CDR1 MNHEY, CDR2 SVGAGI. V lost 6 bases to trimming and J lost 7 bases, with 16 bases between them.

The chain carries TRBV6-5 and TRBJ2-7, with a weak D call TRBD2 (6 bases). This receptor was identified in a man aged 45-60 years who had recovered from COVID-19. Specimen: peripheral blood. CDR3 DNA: TGTGCCAGCAGCCCGAGGCGGGGTAATGAGCAGTACTTC. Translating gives CASSPRRGNEQYF.